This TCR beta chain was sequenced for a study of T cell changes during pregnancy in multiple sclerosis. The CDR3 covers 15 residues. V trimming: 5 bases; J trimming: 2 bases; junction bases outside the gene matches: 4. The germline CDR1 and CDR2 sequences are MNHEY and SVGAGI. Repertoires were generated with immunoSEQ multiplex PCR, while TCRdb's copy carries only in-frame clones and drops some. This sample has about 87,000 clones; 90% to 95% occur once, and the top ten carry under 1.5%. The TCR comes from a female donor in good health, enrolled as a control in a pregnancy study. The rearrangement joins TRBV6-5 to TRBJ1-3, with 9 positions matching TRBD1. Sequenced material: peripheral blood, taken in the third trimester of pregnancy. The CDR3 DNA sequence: TGTGCCAGCAGTGTGGGACAGGGAGCTGGAAACACCATATATTTT. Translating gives CASSVGQGAGNTIYF.